This T cell receptor (beta chain) is drawn from a study of blood T cell repertoires in COVID-19. Study-level information: The United States, Italy and Spain provided the acute and convalescent COVID-19 samples. T cells, B-cell-depleted T cells, or PBMCs supplied cDNA or gDNA.

V was pared by 0 bases and J by 5 bases, with 14 bases between. There are 14 residues in the CDR3. The germline CDR1 and CDR2 sequences are SQVTM and ANQGSEA. How the authors handled the data: The assay estimated nucleated cells by amplifying reference gene primers. The table came from immunoSEQ multiplex PCR; TCRdb's copy has only in-frame clones and leaves some out. V, J and clone size were drawn from that table, and D and trimming were deduced from the DNA. In the table there are about 310,000 clones, over 75% of which are singletons. The chain combines TRBV29-1 with TRBJ2-7; D remains ambiguous. Sequenced sample: peripheral blood. The source of this sequence is a woman in her 50s who had recovered from COVID-19. DNA for the CDR3: TGCAGCGTTGAAGAGCAGGTTAATCGGCACGAGCAGTACTTC. This codes for CSVEEQVNRHEQYF.